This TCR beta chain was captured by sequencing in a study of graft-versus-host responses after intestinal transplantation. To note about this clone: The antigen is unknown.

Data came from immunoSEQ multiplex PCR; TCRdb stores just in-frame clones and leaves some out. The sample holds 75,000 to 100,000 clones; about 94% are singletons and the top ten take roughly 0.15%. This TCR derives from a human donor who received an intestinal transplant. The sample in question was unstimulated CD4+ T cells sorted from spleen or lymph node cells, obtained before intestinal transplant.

The CDR3 DNA reads TGTGCCAGCAGCTTATATCCGGGACAGGGGGCGGGCTACACCTTC. Amino acids: CASSLYPGQGAGYTF. V is TRBV7-2 and J is TRBJ1-2; 12 bases match TRBD1. The CDR3 runs to 15 residues. The V gene's germline CDR1 is SGHTA and CDR2 FQGNSA. J lost 8 bases, V lost 2 bases, and 6 bases had no gene match.